The present T cell receptor (beta chain) was sequenced within a study of radiotherapy plus CTLA-4 blockade in lung cancer. Study-level background: Disease control was present in 30% to 40% of patients, and objective responses in 18%.

Focal radiation and CTLA-4 blockade (ipilimumab) were tested in chemo-refractory metastatic non-small-cell lung cancer patients. Assay used: immunoSEQ multiplex PCR; TCRdb lists only in-frame clones, some missing. Found here are 90,000 to 100,000 clones, 85% to 90% of them singletons; the top ten hold about 5.3%. The specimen was peripheral blood, collected from a patient treated with radiotherapy plus ipilimumab. The receptor's source is a human donor with non-small cell lung cancer that progressed on radiotherapy plus ipilimumab.

Here the CDR3 DNA reads TGTGCCAGCTCACGTTCGACTCGAACCACCGGAGAGGAAGCTTTCTTT. It specifies CASSRSTRTTGEEAFF. The chain employs TRBV18 and TRBJ1-1; D is unclear. The germline V gene encodes CDR1 KGHSH and CDR2 LQKENI. Trimming shortened V by 4 bases and J by 8 bases, and 23 bases separated the two germline ends. The CDR3 has 16 residues.